This T cell receptor (beta chain) stems from a study of lymphopenia after photon versus proton radiotherapy. About this clone: Antigen: not known.

Clones were sequenced by immunoSEQ multiplex PCR, and TCRdb holds only the in-frame ones, with some missing. The table records around 53,000 clones, around four fifths of them present only once. Points from the study as a whole: After the lymphocyte nadir, photon-treated repertoires showed oligoclonal expansion, especially of CD8+ Temra cells. A bigger post-nadir fall in TCR diversity correlated inversely with survival time in deceased patients.

Germline-derived CDR1 and CDR2 are SGHVS and FQNEAQ. Between the trimmed V and J ends, which lost 5 bases and 10 bases, there was a span of 15 bases. This CDR3 is built from 13 residues. The sample in question was peripheral blood, obtained from a patient treated with photon-based radiotherapy. The chain joins TRBV7-8 to TRBJ2-4; the D gene is possibly TRBD1 (6 bases). The TCR originated in a man between 50 and 59 years old with gastric cancer. The CDR3 sequence is CASSERTARIQYF. Written as DNA, the CDR3 is TGTGCCAGCAGCGAAAGGACAGCCCGGATTCAGTACTTC.